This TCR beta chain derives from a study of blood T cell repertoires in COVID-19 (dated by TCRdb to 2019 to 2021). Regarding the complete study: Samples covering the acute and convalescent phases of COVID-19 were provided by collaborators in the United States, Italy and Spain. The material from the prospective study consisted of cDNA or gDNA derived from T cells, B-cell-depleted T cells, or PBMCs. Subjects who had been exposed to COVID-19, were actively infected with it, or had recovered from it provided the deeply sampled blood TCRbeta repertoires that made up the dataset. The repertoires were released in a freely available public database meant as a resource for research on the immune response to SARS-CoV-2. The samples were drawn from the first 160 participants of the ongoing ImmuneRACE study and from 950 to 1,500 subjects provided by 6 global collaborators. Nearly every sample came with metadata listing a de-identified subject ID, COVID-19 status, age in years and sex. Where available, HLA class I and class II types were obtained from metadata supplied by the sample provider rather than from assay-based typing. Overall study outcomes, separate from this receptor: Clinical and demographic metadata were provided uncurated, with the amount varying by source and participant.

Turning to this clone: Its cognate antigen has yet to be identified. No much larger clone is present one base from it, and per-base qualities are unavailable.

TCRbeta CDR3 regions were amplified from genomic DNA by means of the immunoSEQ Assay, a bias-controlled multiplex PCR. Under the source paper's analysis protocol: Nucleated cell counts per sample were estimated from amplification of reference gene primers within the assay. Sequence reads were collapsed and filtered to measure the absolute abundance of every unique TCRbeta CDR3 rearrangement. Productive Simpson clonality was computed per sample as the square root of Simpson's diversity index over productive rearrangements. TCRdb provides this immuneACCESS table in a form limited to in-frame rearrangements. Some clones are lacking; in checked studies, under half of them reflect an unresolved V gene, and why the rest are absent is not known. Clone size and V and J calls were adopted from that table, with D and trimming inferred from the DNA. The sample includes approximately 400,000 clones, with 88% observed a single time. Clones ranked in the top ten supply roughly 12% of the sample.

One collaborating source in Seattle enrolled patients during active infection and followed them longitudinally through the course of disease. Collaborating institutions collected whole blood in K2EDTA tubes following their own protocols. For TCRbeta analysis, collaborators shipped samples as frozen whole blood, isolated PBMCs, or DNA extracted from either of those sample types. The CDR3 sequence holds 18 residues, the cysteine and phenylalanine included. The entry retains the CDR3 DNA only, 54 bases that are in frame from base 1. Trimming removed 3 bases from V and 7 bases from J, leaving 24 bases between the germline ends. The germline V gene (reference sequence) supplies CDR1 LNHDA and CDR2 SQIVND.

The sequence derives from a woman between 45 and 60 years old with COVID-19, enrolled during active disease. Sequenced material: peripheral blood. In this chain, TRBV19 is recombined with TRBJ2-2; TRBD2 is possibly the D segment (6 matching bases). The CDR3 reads CASSIVPGLLILDGELFF. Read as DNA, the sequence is TGTGCCAGTAGTATTGTCCCGGGACTCTTAATCCTTGACGGGGAGCTGTTTTTT.